Listed below are T cell receptor beta chains from one sample, sequenced in a study of blood T cells in healthy people across ages. MiXCR, applied by TCRdb to the 5' RACE reads, yields one record per CDR3 protein. The sample records 650,000 to 1,000,000 distinct CDR3 sequences, 35% to 40% being singletons. The sample comprised blood. These TCRs come from a man between 18 and 29 years old in good health. CDR3s include the opening cysteine and the closing phenylalanine or tryptophan. A D gene is named only where the DNA matches it firmly. Clone size is not always given. Where it is, it says once, few, many or a class for expanded clones.

V gene	clone size	D gene	J gene	CDR3 DNA	CDR3 protein
TRBV12-3/TRBV12-4	-	-	TRBJ1-6	TGTGCCAGCAGTTTGCAGGTAGCAAGTGGTTCACCCCTCCACTTT	CASSLQVASGSPLHF
TRBV3-1	-	-	TRBJ1-1	TGTGCCAGCAGCCAAGTAGGGATGAACACTGAAGCTTTCTTT	CASSQVGMNTEAFF
TRBV4-3	many	-	TRBJ2-5	TGCGCCAGCAGCCAAGAATCTAGGGGGGCCGGAGAGACCCAGTACTTC	CASSQESRGAGETQYF
TRBV12-3/TRBV12-4	-	-	TRBJ1-2	TGTGCCAGCAGTTTAAAAAGGAACGGTGGCTACACCTTC	CASSLKRNGGYTF
TRBV28	-	-	TRBJ1-2	TGTGCCAGCAGTTTAATGGTACAGGGTGATGGCTACACCTTC	CASSLMVQGDGYTF
TRBV13	-	-	TRBJ2-7	TGTGCCAGCAGCTTAGGGGACTCATACTACGAGCAGTACTTC	CASSLGDSYYEQYF
TRBV10-3	-	-	TRBJ2-5	TGTGCCATCAGTGAGCCTGTGGGCGGACTGAACTACGAGCGGTACTTC	CAISEPVGGLNYERYF
TRBV7-9	few	-	TRBJ2-7	TGTGCCAGCAGACCCGGGGCCAGCTCCTACGAGCAGTACTTC	CASRPGASSYEQYF
TRBV19	once	TRBD1	TRBJ1-5	TGTGCCACGGACAGGGGAGCCGGGAGCAATCAGCCCCAGCATTTT	CATDRGAGSNQPQHF
TRBV10-3	few	-	TRBJ1-2	TGTGCCATCAGTGAGTCGCCGGGAGCCAACTATGGCTACACCTTC	CAISESPGANYGYTF
TRBV6-5	-	TRBD2	TRBJ2-1	TGTGCCAGCAGTTTCGCTAGCGGGTCCTCCTACAATGAGCAGTTCTTC	CASSFASGSSYNEQFF
TRBV20-1	-	TRBD1	TRBJ2-5	TGCAGTGCAGCCGGGACAGGGGGCAGAGGGACCCAGTACTTC	CSAAGTGGRGTQYF
TRBV11-2	many	-	TRBJ2-5	TGTGCCAGCAGCTTAGACGACAGCCAAGAGACCCAGTACTTC	CASSLDDSQETQYF
TRBV20-1	few	TRBD1	TRBJ1-5	TGCAGTGCTAGACTCTCCTCGAACAAAGTCCCGGGACAGGGGAATCAGCCCCAGCATTTT	CSARLSSNKVPGQGNQPQHF
TRBV5-1	-	-	TRBJ1-1	TGCGCCAGCAGCTTCGCAGGGTCGGGCACTGAAGCTTTCTTT	CASSFAGSGTEAFF
TRBV6-6	few	TRBD1	TRBJ1-4	TGTGCCAGCAGTTACTTCACAGGGGGGGAAAAACTGTTTTTT	CASSYFTGGEKLFF
TRBV20-1	-	-	TRBJ2-6	TGCAGTGCTATGGACAGTGTACGTGGGGCCAACGTCCTGACTTTC	CSAMDSVRGANVLTF
TRBV10-3	-	-	TRBJ1-4	TGTGCCATCAGTGAGAAGGGGGGAGAAAAACTGTTTTTT	CAISEKGGEKLFF
TRBV7-2	few	TRBD1	TRBJ2-7	TGTGCCAGCAGCTCGGGACAGATGACCTACGAGCAGTACTTC	CASSSGQMTYEQYF
TRBV2	-	TRBD1	TRBJ1-2	TGTGCCAGCAACGCCGGGACAGGGCTTAACTATGGCTACACCTTC	CASNAGTGLNYGYTF
TRBV12-3/TRBV12-4	-	-	TRBJ1-2	TGTGCCAGCAGCCCCCAGGGAAAACTCTATAGCTACACCTTC	CASSPQGKLYSYTF
TRBV18	many	-	TRBJ2-7	TGTGCCAGCTCACCGGGCAGCTACGAGCAGTACTTC	CASSPGSYEQYF
TRBV12-3/TRBV12-4	-	-	TRBJ2-1	TGTGCCAGCAGTTTCTCGGGCAATGAGCGGTTCTTC	CASSFSGNERFF
TRBV9	-	TRBD2	TRBJ2-3	TGTGCCAGCAGCGTAGGAAGCGGGGGGGGAGATACGCAGTATTTT	CASSVGSGGGDTQYF
TRBV20-1	few	TRBD1	TRBJ2-7	TGCAGTGCGCTGGGAGGACAGGGAAGCTACGAGCAGTACTTC	CSALGGQGSYEQYF
TRBV4-2	few	-	TRBJ2-6	TGTGCCAGCAGCCAAGATCTGGCGGGGGCCAACGTCCTGACTTTC	CASSQDLAGANVLTF
TRBV27	few	TRBD2	TRBJ2-1	TGTGCCAGCAGTTCAGGACTAGCGGGGGTGGAGCAGTTCTTC	CASSSGLAGVEQFF
TRBV5-1	few	TRBD1	TRBJ1-2	TGCGCCAGCAGCGCGGACAGGTTGAGTGGAAGTGGCTACACCTTC	CASSADRLSGSGYTF
TRBV9	-	TRBD2	TRBJ2-1	TGTGCCAGCAGCGTAGGTCTAGCGGGGGGACGAACCTACAATGAGCAGTTCTTC	CASSVGLAGGRTYNEQFF
TRBV12-3/TRBV12-4	few	TRBD1	TRBJ1-1	TGTGCCAGCAGAAAACGGACAGGCATGAACACTGAAGCTTTCTTT	CASRKRTGMNTEAFF
TRBV12-3/TRBV12-4	-	-	TRBJ1-4	TGTGCCGTAAGCTTGGAGAATGAAAAACTGTTTTTT	CAVSLENEKLFF
TRBV9	-	-	TRBJ2-2	TGTGCCAGCAGACAGCAGACGAACACCGGGGAGCTGTTTTTT	CASRQQTNTGELFF
TRBV7-3	many	-	TRBJ2-3	TGTGCCAGCAGCTTACGACCTCCCAACACAGATACGCAGTATTTT	CASSLRPPNTDTQYF
TRBV6-6	-	-	TRBJ2-7	TGTGCCAGCAGTTACGTCAGCTGGGGGTCCTACAATGAGCAGTACTTC	CASSYVSWGSYNEQYF